Listed below are T cell receptor beta chains from one sample, sequenced in a study of CD8 T cells in ankylosing spondylitis. One entry per CDR3 protein results from TCRdb running MiXCR on the 5' RACE reads. Altogether 200,000 to 250,000 distinct CDR3 sequences are present, roughly 10% being singletons, with the ten largest covering around 7%. The specimen sequenced was blood, either unsorted or a sorted T cell fraction (not recorded which). The source is a male donor with ankylosing spondylitis or in good health (not recorded which). The CDR3 runs from the conserved cysteine through the conserved F or W. The D gene is left open where the match is weak. A clone size is listed for some rows: how often the clone was seen (once, few, many), or a class if it is expanded.

>TRBV12-3/TRBV12-4|15|many|TRBJ1-5|TRBD1
TGTGCCAGCAGTTTCGAGAACAGGGGGCCACAGCCCCAGCATTTT
CASSFENRGPQPQHF
>TRBV7-3|13|.|TRBJ2-1|TRBD1
TGTGCCAGCAGCTTAACGGGGACAGGGGGGCAGTTCTTC
CASSLTGTGGQFF
>TRBV7-8|13|.|TRBJ2-1|.
TGTGCCAGCAGCTTGATAGGTGTCAATGAGCAGTTCTTC
CASSLIGVNEQFF
>TRBV13|16|.|TRBJ1-4|.
TGTGCCAGCAGCTTACGATCGGACAGTTGGAGTGAAAAACTGTTTTTT
CASSLRSDSWSEKLFF
>TRBV10-3|13|once|TRBJ2-3|.
TGTGCCATCATGGGGAATAACACAGATACGCAGTATTTT
CAIMGNNTDTQYF
>TRBV29-1|10|.|TRBJ2-1|.
TGCAGCGTACTAGTTAATGAGCAGTTCTTC
CSVLVNEQFF
>TRBV5-1|12|.|TRBJ2-1|.
TGCTCCAGCAGCCCAGGACGGTGGGAGCAGTTCTTC
CSSSPGRWEQFF
>TRBV6-5|15|.|TRBJ2-2|.
TGTGCCAGCAGTTACTCGACAAGAGACACCGGGGAGCTGTTTTTT
CASSYSTRDTGELFF
>TRBV5-1|13|many|TRBJ2-5|.
TGCGCCAGCAGCCCCTACTACCAAGAGACCCAGTACTTC
CASSPYYQETQYF
>TRBV5-6|14|many|TRBJ2-7|TRBD2
TGTGCCAGCAGAAGCGGGGGGGTGATCTACGAGCAGTACTTC
CASRSGGVIYEQYF
>TRBV12-3/TRBV12-4|15|few|TRBJ2-7|TRBD2
TGTGCCAGCAGTTTCTCGGGGGGGAACTCCTACGAGCAGTACTTC
CASSFSGGNSYEQYF
>TRBV12-3/TRBV12-4|13|many|TRBJ1-2|.
TGTGCCAGCAGTTTCGGGGCACACTATGGCTACACCTTC
CASSFGAHYGYTF
>TRBV7-9|14|.|TRBJ1-2|.
TGTGCCAGCAGCTCCCGGGACCCCAAGTCTGGCTACACCTTC
CASSSRDPKSGYTF
>TRBV6-5|17|many|TRBJ1-3|TRBD1
TGTGCCAGCAGTTACTCGACAGGGGTGAGCTCTGGAAACACCATATATTTT
CASSYSTGVSSGNTIYF
>TRBV10-3|13|many|TRBJ1-1|.
TGTGCCATCAGTGCCCGGGCCGACACTGAAGCTTTCTTT
CAISARADTEAFF
>TRBV11-1|20|.|TRBJ2-7|TRBD2
TGTGCCAGCAGCTTAGTCCGGACTAGCGGGGGGTCCTCGTTCTCCTACGAGCAGTACTTC
CASSLVRTSGGSSFSYEQYF
>TRBV5-1|13|.|TRBJ1-2|.
TGCGCCAGCGCCCCTGGCGTGAGTTATGGCTACACCTTC
CASAPGVSYGYTF
>TRBV20-1|13|few|TRBJ2-3|.
TGCAGTGCTAGCCAGCGGAACACAGATACGCAGTATTTT
CSASQRNTDTQYF
>TRBV5-5|15|.|TRBJ2-3|.
TGTGCCAGCAGCGCTCTTAGGGGTGCCACAGATACGCAGTATTTT
CASSALRGATDTQYF
>TRBV5-1|18|few|TRBJ2-1|TRBD2
TGCGCCAGCTCCCTCGGGGGGCGGGGGGCAGTATCCTACAATGAGCAGTTCTTC
CASSLGGRGAVSYNEQFF
>TRBV5-4|14|.|TRBJ1-2|.
TGTGCCAGCAGCTTGGCCTGGACATCCAATGGCTACACCTTC
CASSLAWTSNGYTF
>TRBV29-1|13|many|TRBJ1-1|.
TGCAGCGTTGAAGAAGGCGGGAACACTGAAGCTTTCTTT
CSVEEGGNTEAFF
>TRBV3-1|16|few|TRBJ2-3|TRBD2
TGTGCCAGCAGCCAGGGGACTAGCCGAAGCACAGATACGCAGTATTTT
CASSQGTSRSTDTQYF
>TRBV6-5|15|many|TRBJ2-3|TRBD1
TGTGCCAGCAGTTACGTTCAGGGGGCGACAGATACGCAGTATTTT
CASSYVQGATDTQYF
>TRBV5-1|17|many|TRBJ2-1|.
TGCGCCAGCAGCTTGTCGGGGGGACTTCGGGACAGCGGTGAGCAGTTCTTC
CASSLSGGLRDSGEQFF
>TRBV28|14|few|TRBJ2-5|.
TGTGCCAGCAGTCTCTTAGGGGTCGGCGAGACCCAGTACTTC
CASSLLGVGETQYF
>TRBV28|16|.|TRBJ2-1|.
TGTGCCAGCAGCCCCCGGACTCCTAGCTCCTACAATGAGCAGTTCTTC
CASSPRTPSSYNEQFF
>TRBV12-3/TRBV12-4|13|many|TRBJ2-1|.
TGTGCCAGCAGTTTTCTGGGCTGGGATGAGCAGTTCTTC
CASSFLGWDEQFF
>TRBV20-1|14|many|TRBJ2-3|.
TGCAGTGCTCCCCTAGGGGGGCTATCAGATACGCAGTATTTT
CSAPLGGLSDTQYF
>TRBV29-1|12|many|TRBJ2-5|.
TGCAGCGGGGTGACAGGCCAAGAGACCCAGTACTTC
CSGVTGQETQYF
>TRBV25-1|13|.|TRBJ2-1|TRBD1
TGTGCCAGCAGTGGACAGGGGGCGGATGGGCAGTTCTTC
CASSGQGADGQFF
>TRBV5-1|15|many|TRBJ2-3|TRBD1
TGCGCCAGCAGCCTTGAAGGGGGCAACACAGATACGCAGTATTTT
CASSLEGGNTDTQYF
>TRBV7-2|12|many|TRBJ2-7|.
TGTGCCAGCAGCTTTTGGGCGGGCGAGCAGTACTTC
CASSFWAGEQYF
>TRBV7-9|14|few|TRBJ1-6|.
TGTGCCAGCGGCCCAGACAGATATAATTCACCCCTCCACTTT
CASGPDRYNSPLHF
>TRBV4-1|13|many|TRBJ2-3|.
TGCGCCAGCAGCTCTAGGGTCACAGATACGCAGTATTTT
CASSSRVTDTQYF
>TRBV5-1|13|many|TRBJ2-1|.
TGCGCCAGCAGTCTGAGCCCCTACAATGAGCAGTTCTTC
CASSLSPYNEQFF
>TRBV10-1|14|.|TRBJ2-7|TRBD1
TGCGCCAGCAGCCCGGGACAGTCCCCCTACGAGCAGTACTTC
CASSPGQSPYEQYF
>TRBV5-1|15|.|TRBJ1-1|.
TGCGCCAGCTGTCAGTGGGGTACCATGAACACTGAAGCTTTCTTT
CASCQWGTMNTEAFF
>TRBV6-5|15|few|TRBJ2-2|.
TGTGCCAGCAGTTACCATCGGATCGACACCGGGGAGCTGTTTTTT
CASSYHRIDTGELFF
>TRBV6-1|14|.|TRBJ1-5|.
TGTGCCAGCAGAGGGGCGTCGAGCAATCAGCCCCAGCATTTT
CASRGASSNQPQHF
>TRBV15|11|many|TRBJ1-5|.
TGTGCCACCAGACAGTCGTCGATTCTGCATTTT
CATRQSSILHF
>TRBV5-6|18|many|TRBJ1-4|.
TGTGCCAGCAGCCCCTGGGAAGCTATCTTTTCAACTAATGAAAAACTGTTTTTT
CASSPWEAIFSTNEKLFF
>TRBV5-1|14|few|TRBJ2-3|.
TGCGCCAGCAGCGCCCGATCAGACACAGATACGCAGTATTTT
CASSARSDTDTQYF
>TRBV5-5|17|few|TRBJ2-3|TRBD2
TGTGCCAGCAGCTTGGACCATGGGGGGGGAGGCACAGATACGCAGTATTTT
CASSLDHGGGGTDTQYF
>TRBV5-1|15|.|TRBJ2-7|.
TGCGCCAGCAGCTTGGCCCTGGGCCTCGGATACGAGCAGTACTTC
CASSLALGLGYEQYF
>TRBV20-1|16|many|TRBJ2-5|TRBD2
TGCAGTGCTAGAGTATTTAGCGGGGGGGCGGAAGAGACCCAGTACTTC
CSARVFSGGAEETQYF
>TRBV6-5|14|many|TRBJ1-1|.
TGTGCCAGCAGTTACTCCCTTTCCCGAACTGAAGCTTTCTTT
CASSYSLSRTEAFF
>TRBV5-1|15|many|TRBJ2-7|.
TGCGCCAGCAGCTTGGCCGGGGGCCCCTCCTACGAGCAGTACTTC
CASSLAGGPSYEQYF
>TRBV20-1|13|many|TRBJ2-5|.
TGCAGTGCTAGAGATGCACCCTCGGAGGCCCAGTACTTC
CSARDAPSEAQYF
>TRBV5-1|14|few|TRBJ2-7|TRBD2
TGCGCCAGCTCTCTAGCGGGAGGGCATTACGAGCAGTACTTC
CASSLAGGHYEQYF
>TRBV10-2|15|many|TRBJ2-3|TRBD2
TGCGCCAGCAGTGAGCTAGCGGGGGATATAGATACGCAGTATTTT
CASSELAGDIDTQYF
>TRBV6-5|15|.|TRBJ2-2|.
TGTGCCAGCAGTTACACCAGGACCGCCACCGGGGAGCTGTTTTTT
CASSYTRTATGELFF
>TRBV15|13|many|TRBJ2-7|TRBD2
TGTGCCACCAGCAATGGGGGGGTATACGAGCAGTACTTC
CATSNGGVYEQYF
>TRBV10-3|15|.|TRBJ2-7|.
TGTGCCATCGGGGTGGAGGGAGGTCAGGTAAACGAGCAGTACTTC
CAIGVEGGQVNEQYF
>TRBV20-1|13|few|TRBJ2-2|.
TGCAGTGCCCAGGGTGCCGACACCGGGGAGCTGTTTTTT
CSAQGADTGELFF